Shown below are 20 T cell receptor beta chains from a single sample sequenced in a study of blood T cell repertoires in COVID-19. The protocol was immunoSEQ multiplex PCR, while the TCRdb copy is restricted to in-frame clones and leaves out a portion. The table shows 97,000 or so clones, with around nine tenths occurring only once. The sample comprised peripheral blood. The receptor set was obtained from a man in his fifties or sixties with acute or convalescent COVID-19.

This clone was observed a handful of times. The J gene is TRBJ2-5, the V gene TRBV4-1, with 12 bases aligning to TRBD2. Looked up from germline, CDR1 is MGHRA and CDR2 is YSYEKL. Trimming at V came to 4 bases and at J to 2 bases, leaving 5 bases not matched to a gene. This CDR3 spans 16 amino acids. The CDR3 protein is CASSPLAGGRQETQYF. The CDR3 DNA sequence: TGCGCCAGCAGCCCTCTAGCGGGGGGGCGGCAAGAGACCCAGTACTTC.

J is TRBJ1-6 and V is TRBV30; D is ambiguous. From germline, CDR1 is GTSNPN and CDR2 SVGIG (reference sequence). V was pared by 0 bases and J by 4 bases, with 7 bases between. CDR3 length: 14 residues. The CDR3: CAWSVAGYNSPLHF. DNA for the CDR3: TGTGCCTGGAGTGTAGCAGGTTATAATTCACCCCTCCACTTT.

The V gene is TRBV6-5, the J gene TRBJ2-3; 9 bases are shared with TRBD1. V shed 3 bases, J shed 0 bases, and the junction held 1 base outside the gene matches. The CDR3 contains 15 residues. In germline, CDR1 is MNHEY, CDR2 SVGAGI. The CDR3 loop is CASSYGQGSTDTQYF. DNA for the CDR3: TGTGCCAGCAGTTATGGACAGGGGAGCACAGATACGCAGTATTTT.

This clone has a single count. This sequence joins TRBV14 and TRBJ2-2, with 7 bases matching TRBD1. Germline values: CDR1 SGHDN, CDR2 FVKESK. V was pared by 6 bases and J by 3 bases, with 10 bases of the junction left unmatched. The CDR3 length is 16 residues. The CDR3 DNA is TGTGCCAGCAGTCAACTGACAGGGTGGGACACCGGGGAGCTGTTTTTT. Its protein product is CASSQLTGWDTGELFF.

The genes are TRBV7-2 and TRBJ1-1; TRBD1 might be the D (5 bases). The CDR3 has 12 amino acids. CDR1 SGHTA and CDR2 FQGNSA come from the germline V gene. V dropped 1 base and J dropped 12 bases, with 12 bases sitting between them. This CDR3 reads CASSLEVGPTFF. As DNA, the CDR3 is TGTGCCAGCAGCTTAGAGGTGGGGCCGACTTTCTTT.

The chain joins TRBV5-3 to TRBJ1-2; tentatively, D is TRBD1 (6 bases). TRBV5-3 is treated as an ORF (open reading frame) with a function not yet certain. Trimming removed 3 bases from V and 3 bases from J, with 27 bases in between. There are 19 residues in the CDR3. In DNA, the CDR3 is TGTGCCAGAAGCTCGGGAGTAGGGAGGGGGAGACGTTTCTACTATGGCTACACCTTC. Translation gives CARSSGVGRGRRFYYGYTF.

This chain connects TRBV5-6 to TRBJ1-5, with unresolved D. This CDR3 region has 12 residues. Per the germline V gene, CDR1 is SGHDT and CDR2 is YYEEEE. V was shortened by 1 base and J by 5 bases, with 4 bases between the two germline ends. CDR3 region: CASSLLDQPQHF. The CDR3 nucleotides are TGTGCCAGCAGCTTGCTAGATCAGCCCCAGCATTTT.

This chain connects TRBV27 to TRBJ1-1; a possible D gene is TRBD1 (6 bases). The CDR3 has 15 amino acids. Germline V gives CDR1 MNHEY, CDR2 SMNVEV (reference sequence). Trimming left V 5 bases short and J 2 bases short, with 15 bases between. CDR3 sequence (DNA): TGTGCCAGCAGTCATCAGGGGCAGGGAAACACTGAAGCTTTCTTT. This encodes CASSHQGQGNTEAFF.

In DNA, the CDR3 is TGTGCCAGCAGTCCCCGTGTGGCCTATGGCTACACCTTC. Translated: CASSPRVAYGYTF. The rearrangement links TRBV27 to TRBJ1-2; D not resolved. The V and J ends lost 5 bases and 4 bases respectively, with 11 bases between them. Germline V gene data show CDR1 as MNHEY and CDR2 as SMNVEV (reference sequence). CDR3 length: 13 amino acids.

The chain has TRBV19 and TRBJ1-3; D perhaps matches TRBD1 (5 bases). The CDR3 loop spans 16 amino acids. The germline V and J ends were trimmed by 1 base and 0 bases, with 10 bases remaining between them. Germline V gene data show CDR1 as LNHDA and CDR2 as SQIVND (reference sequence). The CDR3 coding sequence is TGTGCCAGTAGTATAGCACGGGGGACCTCTGGAAACACCATATATTTT. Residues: CASSIARGTSGNTIYF.

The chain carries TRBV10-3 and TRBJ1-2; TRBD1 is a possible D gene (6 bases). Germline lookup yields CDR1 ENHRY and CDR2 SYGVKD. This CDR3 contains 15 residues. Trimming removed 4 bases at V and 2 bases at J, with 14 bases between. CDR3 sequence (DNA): TGTGCCATCAGTGGGGGGCGCCAGACGAACTATGGCTACACCTTC. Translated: CAISGGRQTNYGYTF.

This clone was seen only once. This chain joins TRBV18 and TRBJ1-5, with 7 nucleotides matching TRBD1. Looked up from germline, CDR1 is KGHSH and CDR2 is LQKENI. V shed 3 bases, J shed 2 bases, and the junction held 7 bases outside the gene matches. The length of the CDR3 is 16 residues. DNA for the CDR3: TGTGCCAGCTCACCGAACGACAGGGAAGGCAATCAGCCCCAGCATTTT. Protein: CASSPNDREGNQPQHF.

In DNA, the CDR3 is TGTGCCAGCAGTGACCCGGGACAGGGGGGTCGTGGCAATCAGCCCCAGCATTTT. This gives the protein CASSDPGQGGRGNQPQHF. This chain connects TRBV2 to TRBJ1-5; 11 positions agree with TRBD1. The V segment lost 3 bases and the J segment 2 bases; nucleotides outside the gene matches: 9. Germline V gene data show CDR1 as SNHLY and CDR2 as FYNNEI. This CDR3 is built from 18 residues.

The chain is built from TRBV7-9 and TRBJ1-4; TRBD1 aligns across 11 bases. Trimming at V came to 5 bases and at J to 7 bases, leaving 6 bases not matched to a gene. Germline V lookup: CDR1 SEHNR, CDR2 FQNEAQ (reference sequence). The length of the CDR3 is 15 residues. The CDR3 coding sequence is TGTGCCAGCAGCCTCCGGGACAGGGGGTTTGAAAAACTGTTTTTT. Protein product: CASSLRDRGFEKLFF.

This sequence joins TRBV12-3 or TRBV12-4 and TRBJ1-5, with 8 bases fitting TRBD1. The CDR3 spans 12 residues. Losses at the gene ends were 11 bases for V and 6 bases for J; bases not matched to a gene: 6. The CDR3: CASGGSSQPQHF. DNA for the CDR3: TGTGCCTCAGGGGGCTCGTCTCAGCCCCAGCATTTT.

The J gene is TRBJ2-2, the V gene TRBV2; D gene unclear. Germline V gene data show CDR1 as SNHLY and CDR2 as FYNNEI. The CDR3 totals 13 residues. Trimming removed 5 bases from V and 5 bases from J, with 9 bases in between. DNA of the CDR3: TGTGCCAGCAGTCCCACATTAACCGGGGAGCTGTTTTTT. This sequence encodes CASSPTLTGELFF.

This CDR3 is CASSLEGGVTEAFF. The DNA of the CDR3 is TGCGCCAGCAGCTTGGAAGGGGGCGTCACTGAAGCTTTCTTT. V gene TRBV5-1 combines with J gene TRBJ1-1; TRBD1 agrees at 7 bases. V trimming: 0 bases; J trimming: 4 bases; junction bases outside the gene matches: 3. This CDR3 has 14 residues. From germline, CDR1 is SGHRS and CDR2 YFSETQ.

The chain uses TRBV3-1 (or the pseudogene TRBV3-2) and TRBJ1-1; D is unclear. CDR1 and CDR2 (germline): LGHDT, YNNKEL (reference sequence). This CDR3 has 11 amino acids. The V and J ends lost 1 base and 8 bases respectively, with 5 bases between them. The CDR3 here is CASSQGAEAFF. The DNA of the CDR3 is TGTGCCAGCAGCCAAGGGGCCGAAGCTTTCTTT.

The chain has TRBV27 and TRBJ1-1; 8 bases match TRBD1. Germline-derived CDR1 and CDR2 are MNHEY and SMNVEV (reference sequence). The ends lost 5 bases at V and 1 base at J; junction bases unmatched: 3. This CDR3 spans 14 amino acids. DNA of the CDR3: TGTGCCAGCAGTCTCGGACAGGGGAACACTGAAGCTTTCTTT. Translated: CASSLGQGNTEAFF.

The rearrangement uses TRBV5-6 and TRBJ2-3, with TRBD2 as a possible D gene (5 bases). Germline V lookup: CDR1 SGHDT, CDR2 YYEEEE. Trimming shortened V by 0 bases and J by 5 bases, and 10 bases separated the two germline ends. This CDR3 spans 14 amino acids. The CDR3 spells CASSLGGLGDTQYF. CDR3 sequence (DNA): TGTGCCAGCAGCTTGGGAGGGTTGGGAGATACGCAGTATTTT.